This TCR beta chain comes out of a study of beta chain features in type 1 diabetes. CDR1 MGHRA and CDR2 YSYEKL come from the germline V gene. The CDR3 consists of 16 residues. The V and J ends lost 3 bases and 2 bases, in that order; junction bases with no gene match: 7. A few counts support this clone. Antigen: not known. Additional DNA sequences in this sample encode the identical CDR3. Findings and caveats of the study: Researchers report that Type 1 diabetes patients had moderately but significantly shorter TCRB CDR3s across all four CD4+ subsets.

Expressed TCRB transcripts were sequenced, since all the RNA that had been isolated was reverse transcribed. Method: immunoSEQ multiplex PCR; TCRdb's copy keeps in-frame clones and lacks some. The sample holds 400,000 or so clones; 9.6% are singletons and the top ten take about 0.63%. This chain uses TRBV4-1 with TRBJ2-7, with 10 bases fitting TRBD1. This sequence originates from a man aged 30-40 years with type 1 diabetes. The sequencing sample was made of central memory CD4+ T cells from blood. CDR3: CASSQAPGQGTYEQYF. For the CDR3, the DNA is TGCGCCAGCAGCCAGGCTCCGGGACAGGGGACCTACGAGCAGTACTTC.